These 19 T cell receptor beta chains were sequenced from one sample in a study of Graves' ophthalmopathy and Graves' hyperthyroidism. The study amplified TCR beta CDR3 regions using RNA transcripts. A first-round RT-PCR used HTBI primers, followed by a second-round multiplex PCR. TCRdb reprocessed the multiplex PCR reads via MiXCR and lists one record per CDR3 protein. Of about half a million distinct CDR3 sequences listed, around an eighth are singletons. Sequenced: blood. The origin of the receptors is a woman between 25 and 40 years old with Graves' ophthalmopathy.

This clonotype has a count of ten or more. The gene calls are TRBV5-1 and TRBJ2-3, with 9 bases aligning to TRBD1. After removal of 6 bases from V and 1 base from J, the junction contained 6 bases not matched to a gene. There are 15 residues in the CDR3. CDR1 and CDR2 (germline): SGHRS, YFSETQ. CDR3 DNA sequence: TGCGCCAGCAACATCGACAGGGGGGGCACAGATACGCAGTATTTT. It translates to CASNIDRGGTDTQYF.

This chain uses TRBV20-1 with TRBJ2-5, with 8 bases identical to TRBD2. This CDR3 spans 14 amino acids. The germline gives CDR1 DFQATT, CDR2 SNEGSKA (reference sequence). V trimming: 2 bases; J trimming: 1 base; junction bases outside the gene matches: 3. In DNA form, the CDR3 reads TGCAGTGCTAGAAAGCGGGGGATCCAAGAGACCCAGTACTTC. Residues: CSARKRGIQETQYF.

This clonotype showed up many times. This CDR3 reads CASSPRGRRNTGELFF. Here the CDR3 DNA reads TGTGCCAGCAGCCCGCGGGGACGGAGGAACACCGGGGAGCTGTTTTTT. V gene TRBV7-9 combines with J gene TRBJ2-2, with a possible D match to TRBD2 (6 bases). Germline V gene lookup returns CDR1 SEHNR and CDR2 FQNEAQ (reference sequence). The CDR3 totals 16 residues. Between the trimmed V and J ends, which lost 5 bases and 1 base, there was a span of 14 bases.

This clonotype showed up many times. This sequence joins TRBV19 and TRBJ2-7; 9 bases agree with TRBD1. V lost 5 bases and J lost 5; bases outside the gene matches: 10. CDR3 length equals 15 residues. Germline V CDR1 and CDR2: LNHDA, SQIVND (reference sequence). DNA of the CDR3: TGTGCCAGTAGTGAACCGGGACAGGGTGTCAACGAGCAGTACTTC. It encodes CASSEPGQGVNEQYF.

This clonotype was observed many times. One junction end disagrees with the germline gene, perhaps due to a read error. The chain carries TRBV18 and TRBJ1-1; D call uncertain. The germline V gene has CDR1 KGHSH and CDR2 LQKENI. The CDR3 has 14 residues. CDR3 sequence: CASSTYTVKTEAFF. For the CDR3, the DNA is TGTGCCAGCTCAACATACACGGTGAAGACTGAAGCTTTCTTT.

This clonotype showed up many times. This rearrangement joins TRBV10-3 to TRBJ2-5; D is ambiguous. V shed 8 bases and J shed 5 bases, with 12 bases lying between them. The CDR3 length is 12 residues. Germline V gene data show CDR1 as ENHRY and CDR2 as SYGVKD. The CDR3 DNA follows: TGTGCCATCGGCATGGGTGGGGAGACCCAGTACTTC. It encodes CAIGMGGETQYF.

This clonotype was detected many times. The chain combines TRBV28 with TRBJ1-2; D uncertain. Trimming shortened V by 6 bases and J by 5 bases, and 7 bases separated the two germline ends. Germline-derived CDR1 and CDR2 are MDHEN and SYDVKM. CDR3 length equals 11 residues. CDR3 protein: CASRTLYGYTF. The CDR3 DNA is TGTGCCAGCAGAACCTTATATGGCTACACCTTC.

This clonotype has at least ten counts. V is TRBV27 and J is TRBJ1-1, with 8 bases identical to TRBD1. Per the germline V gene, CDR1 is MNHEY and CDR2 is SMNVEV (reference sequence). This CDR3 spans 14 amino acids. V trimming: 3 bases; J trimming: 3 bases; junction bases outside the gene matches: 3. In nucleotides, the CDR3 is TGTGCCAGCAGTTTCGGCAGGGGGCACACTGAAGCTTTCTTT. Translated, it gives CASSFGRGHTEAFF.

This clonotype was observed at least ten times. The rearrangement links TRBV6-5 to TRBJ1-1; TRBD1 is a possible D gene (6 bases). With 4 bases removed from V and 1 base from J, the gap between germline ends came to 13 bases. This CDR3 comprises 15 residues. Germline V CDR1 and CDR2: MNHEY, SVGAGI. As DNA, the CDR3 is TGTGCCAGCAGTTTCCCGGGACACAAGAACACTGAAGCTTTCTTT. Translation gives CASSFPGHKNTEAFF.

This clonotype was seen ten or more times. The V call is TRBV15, the J call TRBJ1-2; D is ambiguous. Germline lookup yields CDR1 LNHNV and CDR2 YYDKDF (reference sequence). The CDR3 has 16 amino acids. Trimming took off 5 bases at V and 8 bases at J, with 24 bases between the two ends. CDR3 sequence reads: CATSPERAIQIRGYTF. The CDR3 DNA follows: TGTGCCACCAGCCCGGAGAGGGCTATCCAAATACGGGGCTACACCTTC.

This clonotype was seen at least ten times. V gene TRBV5-1 combines with J gene TRBJ2-4, with D perhaps TRBD1 (6 bases). Germline CDR1 reads SGHRS; CDR2 reads YFSETQ. This CDR3 is 15 amino acids long. The germline V and J ends were trimmed by 5 bases and 0 bases, with 12 bases remaining between them. The CDR3 loop is CASSKDSLAKNIQYF. The CDR3 DNA sequence: TGCGCCAGCAGTAAGGACAGCCTAGCCAAAAACATTCAGTACTTC.

This clonotype was observed many times. The V call is TRBV7-2, the J call TRBJ2-5, with D tentatively TRBD2 (6 bases). The V and J ends lost 1 base and 5 bases respectively, with 17 bases between them. Germline V gene sequence: CDR1 SGHTA, CDR2 FQGNSA. CDR3 size: 16 residues. CDR3 amino acids: CASSLVLWGEKETQYF. The CDR3 DNA reads as TGTGCCAGCAGCTTAGTGCTTTGGGGGGAGAAGGAGACCCAGTACTTC.

Turning to this clonotype: A much bigger clone sits one base away, suggesting this may be a read error. The chain is built from TRBV5-6 and TRBJ2-5; D tentatively fits TRBD1 or TRBD2 (5 bases each). Germline V gene sequence: CDR1 SGHDT, CDR2 YYEEEE. V lost 4 bases and J 1 base, leaving 14 bases between the germline ends. This CDR3 region has 15 residues. DNA for the CDR3: TGTGCCAGCAGCGACGTAGCCGGGGCCCAAGAGACCCAGTACTTC. It codes for CASSDVAGAQETQYF.

The table lists this clonotype with many counts. The chain uses TRBV6-5 and TRBJ2-2; 9 bases line up with TRBD1. With V trimmed by 0 bases and J by 2 bases, 16 bases remained unmatched. The V gene's germline CDR1 is MNHEY and CDR2 SVGAGI. The CDR3 loop spans 21 amino acids. The CDR3 spells CASSYSGTGLFHITNTGELFF. The CDR3 DNA follows: TGTGCCAGCAGTTACTCCGGGACAGGGTTATTCCACATTACAAACACCGGGGAGCTGTTTTTT.

This clonotype was seen at least ten times. This chain uses TRBV27 with TRBJ2-5; D is undetermined. The CDR3 loop spans 12 amino acids. V was shortened by 8 bases and J by 4 bases, with 11 bases between the two germline ends. Germline CDR1 reads MNHEY; CDR2 reads SMNVEV (reference sequence). DNA of the CDR3: TGTGCCAGCGGGTTTAGTGGAGAGACCCAGTACTTC. Translation: CASGFSGETQYF.

This clonotype was seen repeatedly, ten times or more. A read error is possible here, since a much larger clone lies one base away. This CDR3 is missing its conserved last phenylalanine or tryptophan, likely due to a read error. The rearrangement uses TRBV12-3 or TRBV12-4 and TRBJ2-7; the D gene is possibly TRBD2 (5 bases). The CDR3 runs 14 residues. Trimming took 4 bases from V and 4 from J, leaving 14 bases between them. CDR3 sequence: CASSWAFGSYEQYS. The CDR3 coding sequence is TGTGCCAGCAGTTGGGCTTTTGGGAGTTACGAGCAGTACTCC.

This clonotype showed up just a few times. This clone may be a read error of a much larger clone one base away. The chain links TRBV30 to TRBJ1-6, with D possibly TRBD1 on 6 matching bases. CDR1 and CDR2 (germline): GTSNPN, SVGIG (reference sequence). This CDR3 comprises 13 residues. The CDR3, as DNA: TGTGCCCGGGATCAGGGGATCGATTCACACCTCCACTTT. This sequence encodes CARDQGIDSHLHF.

This clonotype has just a few counts. The chain joins TRBV4-1 to TRBJ2-4; D ambiguous. Trimming took 0 bases from V and 0 from J, leaving 12 bases between them. Germline lookup yields CDR1 MGHRA and CDR2 YSYEKL. CDR3 length equals 17 residues. The CDR3 spells CASSQEHPRLAKNIQYF. The CDR3 coding sequence is TGCGCCAGCAGCCAAGAGCACCCTCGGCTAGCCAAAAACATTCAGTACTTC.

Many counts were recorded for this clonotype. The chain uses TRBV6-5 and TRBJ2-7, with TRBD1 identical over 7 bases. The CDR3 totals 15 residues. CDR1 MNHEY and CDR2 SVGAGI come from the germline V gene. V shed 6 bases and J 2 bases; nucleotides not matched to a gene: 10. The CDR3 bases are TGTGCCAGCAGATTCTCCCGGGACAGCACCTACGAGCAGTACTTC. Translated: CASRFSRDSTYEQYF.